This T cell receptor (beta chain) was sequenced during a study of OX40 agonist ivuxolimab in advanced cancers. About this clone itself: Its antigen is not known.

V was shortened by 1 base and J by 4 bases, with 17 bases between the two germline ends. The CDR3 has 18 residues. CDR1 MNHNS and CDR2 SASEGT come from the germline V gene. The assay was immunoSEQ multiplex PCR, and TCRdb's table has in-frame clones only and misses some. The sample records 65,000 or so clones, around 93% being singletons. Overall study findings and caveats: At 0.1 to 3.0 mg/kg, CD4+ and CD8+ blood T cells expanded clonally by week 6. More expanded clones were found, on average, in CD8+ than in CD4+ T cells.

The sequencing used CD4+ or CD8+ T cells sorted from blood, collected in a trial of the OX40 agonist ivuxolimab. The rearrangement uses TRBV6-1 and TRBJ1-6, with D tentatively TRBD1 (5 bases). The sequence came from an adult with an advanced solid tumor such as melanoma, head and neck, liver or kidney cancer. The CDR3 loop reads CASSEEPAGRYYNSPLHF. CDR3 bases: TGTGCCAGCAGTGAAGAGCCGGCAGGGAGGTATTATAATTCACCCCTCCACTTT.